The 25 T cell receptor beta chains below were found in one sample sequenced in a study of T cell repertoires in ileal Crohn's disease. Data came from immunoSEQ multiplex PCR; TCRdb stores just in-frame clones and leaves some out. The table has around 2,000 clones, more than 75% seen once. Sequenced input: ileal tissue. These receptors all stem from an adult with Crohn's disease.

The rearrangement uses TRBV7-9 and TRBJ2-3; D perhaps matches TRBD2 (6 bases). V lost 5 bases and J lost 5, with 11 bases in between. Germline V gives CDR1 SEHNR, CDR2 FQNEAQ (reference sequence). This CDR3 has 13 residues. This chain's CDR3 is CASSVVAEDTQYF. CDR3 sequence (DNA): TGTGCCAGCAGCGTAGTAGCGGAAGATACGCAGTATTTT.

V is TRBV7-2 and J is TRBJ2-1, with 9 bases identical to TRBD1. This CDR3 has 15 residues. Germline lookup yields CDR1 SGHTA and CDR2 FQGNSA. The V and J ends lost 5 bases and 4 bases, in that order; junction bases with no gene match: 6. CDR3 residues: CASSRSTGGYNEQFF. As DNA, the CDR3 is TGTGCCAGCAGCCGTTCGACAGGGGGGTACAATGAGCAGTTCTTC. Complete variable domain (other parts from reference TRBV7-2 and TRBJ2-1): GAGVSQSPSNKVTEKGKDVELRCDPISGHTALYWYRQSLGQGLEFLIYFQGNSAPDKSGLPSDRFSAERTGGSVSTLTIQRTQQEDSAVYLCASSRSTGGYNEQFFGPGTRLTVL.

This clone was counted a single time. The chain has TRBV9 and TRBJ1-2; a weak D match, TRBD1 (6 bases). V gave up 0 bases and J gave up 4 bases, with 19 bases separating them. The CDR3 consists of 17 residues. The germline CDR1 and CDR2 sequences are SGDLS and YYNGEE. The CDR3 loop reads CASSVGSRGGGAYGYTF. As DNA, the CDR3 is TGTGCCAGCAGCGTAGGGAGCAGAGGCGGGGGGGCCTATGGCTACACCTTC.

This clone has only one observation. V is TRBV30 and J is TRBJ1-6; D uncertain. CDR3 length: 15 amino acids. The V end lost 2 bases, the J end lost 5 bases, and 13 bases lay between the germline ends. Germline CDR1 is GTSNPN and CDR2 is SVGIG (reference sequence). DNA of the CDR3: TGTGCCTGGAGTCCTGATACGGCGGATAATTCACCCCTCCACTTT. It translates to CAWSPDTADNSPLHF. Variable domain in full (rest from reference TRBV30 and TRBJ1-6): SQTIHQWPATLVQPVGSPLSLECTVEGTSNPNLYWYRQAAGRGLQLLFYSVGIGQISSEVPQNLSASRPQDRQFILSSKKLLLSDSGFYLCAWSPDTADNSPLHFGNGTRLTVT.

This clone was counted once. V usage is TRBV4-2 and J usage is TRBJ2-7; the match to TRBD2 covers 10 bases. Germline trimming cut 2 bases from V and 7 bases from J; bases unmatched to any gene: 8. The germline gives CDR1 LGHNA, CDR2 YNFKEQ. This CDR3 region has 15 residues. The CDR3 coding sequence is TGTGCCAGCAGCCAAAGGACTAGCGGCGCGGGGGAGCAGTACTTC. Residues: CASSQRTSGAGEQYF.

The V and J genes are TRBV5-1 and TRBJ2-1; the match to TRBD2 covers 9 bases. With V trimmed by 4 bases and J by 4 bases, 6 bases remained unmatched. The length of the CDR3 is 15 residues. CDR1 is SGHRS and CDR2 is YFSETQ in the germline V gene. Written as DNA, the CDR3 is TGCGCCAGCAGCCCCAGCGGGGGGCAATACAATGAGCAGTTCTTC. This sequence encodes CASSPSGGQYNEQFF.

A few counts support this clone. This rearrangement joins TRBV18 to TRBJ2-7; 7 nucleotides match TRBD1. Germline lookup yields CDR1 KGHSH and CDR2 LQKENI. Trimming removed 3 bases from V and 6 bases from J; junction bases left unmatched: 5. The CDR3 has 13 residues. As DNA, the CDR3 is TGTGCCAGCTCACCGTCAACAGGGGCCGAGCAGTACTTC. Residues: CASSPSTGAEQYF.

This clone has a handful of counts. This CDR3 reads CASSPQLSSGANVLTF. In nucleotides, the CDR3 is TGTGCCAGCTCACCACAACTAAGCTCTGGGGCCAACGTCCTGACTTTC. V gene TRBV18 combines with J gene TRBJ2-6; D remains ambiguous. Germline CDR1 KGHSH, CDR2 LQKENI. V was trimmed by 1 base and J by 0 bases, leaving 7 bases between them. The CDR3 has 16 residues.

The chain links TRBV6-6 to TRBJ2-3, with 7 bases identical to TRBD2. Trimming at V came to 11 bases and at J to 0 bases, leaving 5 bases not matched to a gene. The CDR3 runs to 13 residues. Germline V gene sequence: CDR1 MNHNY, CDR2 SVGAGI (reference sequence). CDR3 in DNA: TGTGCCGGACACGGGGGGAGCACAGATACGCAGTATTTT. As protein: CAGHGGSTDTQYF.

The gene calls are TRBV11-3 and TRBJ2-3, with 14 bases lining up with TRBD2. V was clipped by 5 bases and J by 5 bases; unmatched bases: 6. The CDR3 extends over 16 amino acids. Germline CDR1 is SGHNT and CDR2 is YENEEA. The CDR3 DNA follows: TGTGCCAGCAGCCGAGGACTAGCGGGGGGTCTAGATACGCAGTATTTT. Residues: CASSRGLAGGLDTQYF. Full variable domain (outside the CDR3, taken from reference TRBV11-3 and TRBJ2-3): EAGVVQSPRYKIIEKKQPVAFWCNPISGHNTLYWYLQNLGQGPELLIRYENEEAVDDSQLPKDRFSAERLKGVDSTLKIQPAELGDSAVYLCASSRGLAGGLDTQYFGPGTRLTVL.

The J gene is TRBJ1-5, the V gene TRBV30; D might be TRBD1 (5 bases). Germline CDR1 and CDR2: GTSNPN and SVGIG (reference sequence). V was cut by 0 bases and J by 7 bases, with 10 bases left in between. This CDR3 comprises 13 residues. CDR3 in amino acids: CAWSVTHRQPQHF. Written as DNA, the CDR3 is TGTGCCTGGAGTGTAACCCACAGGCAGCCCCAGCATTTT.

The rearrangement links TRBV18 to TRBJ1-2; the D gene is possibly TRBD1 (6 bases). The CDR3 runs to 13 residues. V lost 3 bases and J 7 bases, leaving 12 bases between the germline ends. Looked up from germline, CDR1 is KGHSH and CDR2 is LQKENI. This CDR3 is CASSPSGGGGYTF. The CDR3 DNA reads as TGTGCCAGCTCACCGTCGGGAGGGGGTGGCTACACCTTC.

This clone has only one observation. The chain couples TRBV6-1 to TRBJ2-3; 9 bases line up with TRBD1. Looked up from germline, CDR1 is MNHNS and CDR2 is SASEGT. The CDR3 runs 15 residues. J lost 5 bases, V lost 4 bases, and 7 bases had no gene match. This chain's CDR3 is CASSAQTGGGDTQYF. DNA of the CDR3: TGTGCCAGCAGTGCCCAGACAGGGGGTGGAGATACGCAGTATTTT.

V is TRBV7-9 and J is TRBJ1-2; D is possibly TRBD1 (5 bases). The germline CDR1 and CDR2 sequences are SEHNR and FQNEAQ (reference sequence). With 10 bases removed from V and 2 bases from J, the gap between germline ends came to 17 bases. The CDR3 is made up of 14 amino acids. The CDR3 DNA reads TGTGCCACGGGGGGGAAGAACCTAAACTATGGCTACACCTTC. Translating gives CATGGKNLNYGYTF.

CDR3 nucleotide sequence: TGTGCCAGCAGCTTAAGTCAGGGAAATTCACCCCTCCACTTT. Translation: CASSLSQGNSPLHF. The chain is built from TRBV7-3 and TRBJ1-6, with D perhaps matching TRBD1 (5 bases). Deletions cut 1 base from V and 7 bases from J, with 8 bases between. Germline loops: CDR1 SGHTA, CDR2 FQGTGA. This CDR3 contains 14 residues.

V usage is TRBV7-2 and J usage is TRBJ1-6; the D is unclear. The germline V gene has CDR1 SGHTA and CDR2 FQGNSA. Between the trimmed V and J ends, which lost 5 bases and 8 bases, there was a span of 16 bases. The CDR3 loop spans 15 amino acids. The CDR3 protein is CASSARRTRDSPLHF. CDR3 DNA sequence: TGTGCCAGCAGCGCCCGGCGGACGAGGGATTCACCCCTCCACTTT.

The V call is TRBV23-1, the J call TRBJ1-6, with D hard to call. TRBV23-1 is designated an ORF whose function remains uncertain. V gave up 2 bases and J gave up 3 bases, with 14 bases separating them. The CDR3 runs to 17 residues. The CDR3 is CASSQHHTVSYNSPLHF. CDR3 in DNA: TGCGCCAGCAGTCAACATCATACCGTTAGCTATAATTCACCCCTCCACTTT.

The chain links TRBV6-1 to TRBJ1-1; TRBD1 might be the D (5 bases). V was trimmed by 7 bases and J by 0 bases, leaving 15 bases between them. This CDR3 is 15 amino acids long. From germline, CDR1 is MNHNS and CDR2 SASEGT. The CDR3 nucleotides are TGTGCCAGCACCCGGAATATAGGGGTGAACACTGAAGCTTTCTTT. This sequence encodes CASTRNIGVNTEAFF.

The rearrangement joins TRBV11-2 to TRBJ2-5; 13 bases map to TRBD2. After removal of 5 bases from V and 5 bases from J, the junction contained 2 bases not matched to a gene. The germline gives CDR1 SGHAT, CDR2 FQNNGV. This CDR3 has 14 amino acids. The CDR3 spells CASSPTSGRETQYF. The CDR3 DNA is TGTGCCAGCAGCCCGACTAGCGGGAGGGAGACCCAGTACTTC.

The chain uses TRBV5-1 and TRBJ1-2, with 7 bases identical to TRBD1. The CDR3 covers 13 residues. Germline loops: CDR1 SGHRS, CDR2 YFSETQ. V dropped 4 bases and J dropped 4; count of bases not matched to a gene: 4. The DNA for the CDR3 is TGCGCCAGCAGCGAAACAGGGGCCTATGGCTACACCTTC. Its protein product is CASSETGAYGYTF.

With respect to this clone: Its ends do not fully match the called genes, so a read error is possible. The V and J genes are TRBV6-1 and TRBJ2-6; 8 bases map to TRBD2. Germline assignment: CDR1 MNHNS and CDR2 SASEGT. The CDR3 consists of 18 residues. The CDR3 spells CASSEEAGGHSGVNVLTF. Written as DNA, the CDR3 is TGTGCCAGCAGTGAAGAGGCGGGGGGTCACTCTGGGGTCAACGTCCTGACCTTC.

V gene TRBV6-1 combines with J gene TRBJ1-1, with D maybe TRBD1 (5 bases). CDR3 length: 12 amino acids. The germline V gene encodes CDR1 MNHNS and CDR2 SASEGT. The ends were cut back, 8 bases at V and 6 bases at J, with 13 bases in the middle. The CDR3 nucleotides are TGTGCCAGCGGGATGGGGCTTGCTGAAGCTTTCTTT. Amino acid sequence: CASGMGLAEAFF.

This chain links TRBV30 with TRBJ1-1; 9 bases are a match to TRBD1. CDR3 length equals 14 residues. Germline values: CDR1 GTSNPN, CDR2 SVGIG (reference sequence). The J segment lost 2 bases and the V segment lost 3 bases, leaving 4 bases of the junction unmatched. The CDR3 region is CAWSGQGINTEAFF. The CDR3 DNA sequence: TGTGCCTGGAGCGGACAGGGGATAAACACTGAAGCTTTCTTT.

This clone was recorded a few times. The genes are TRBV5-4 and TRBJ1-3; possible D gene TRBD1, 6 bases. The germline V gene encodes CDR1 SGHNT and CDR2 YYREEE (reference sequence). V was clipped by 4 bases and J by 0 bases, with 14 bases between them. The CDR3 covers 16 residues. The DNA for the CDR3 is TGTGCCAGCAGCCCAACCTCGGACAGCTCTGGAAACACCATATATTTT. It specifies CASSPTSDSSGNTIYF.

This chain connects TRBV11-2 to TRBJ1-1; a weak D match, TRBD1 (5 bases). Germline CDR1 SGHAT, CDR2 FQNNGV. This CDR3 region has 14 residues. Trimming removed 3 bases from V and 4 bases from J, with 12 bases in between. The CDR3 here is CASSFETRGTEAFF. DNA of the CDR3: TGTGCCAGCAGCTTCGAGACTAGGGGCACTGAAGCTTTCTTT.